The 27 T cell receptor beta chains below come from one sample, sequenced in a study of beta chain features in type 1 diabetes. All of the isolated RNA was reverse transcribed, so expressed TCRB transcripts were sequenced. Clones were read by immunoSEQ multiplex PCR, and TCRdb kept only the in-frame ones, dropping some. The data contain 600,000 to 750,000 clones, 12% of them singletons. Study-level findings and limits: Among patients with Type 1 diabetes, TCRB CDR3s were moderately but significantly shorter in every one of the four CD4+ subsets.

For these receptors, no antigen is known. Input material: naive CD4+ T cells from blood. The receptors here all came from a young man with type 1 diabetes.

The chain links TRBV7-6 to TRBJ2-3, with 9 bases matching TRBD1. CDR3 length: 18 residues. Trimming at V came to 4 bases and at J to 2 bases, leaving 13 bases not matched to a gene. Germline values: CDR1 SGHVS, CDR2 FNYEAQ. CDR3 DNA: TGTGCCAGCAGCTACCCACCCACCGGGACAGGGAACACAGATACGCAGTATTTT. Encoded protein: CASSYPPTGTGNTDTQYF.

This clone was seen a handful of times. The rearrangement joins TRBV21-1 to TRBJ2-7; the table's TRBD1 call for D was not verified on the DNA. TRBV21-1 is recorded as a pseudogene. CDR3 length: 14 residues. The CDR3 bases are TGTGCCAGCAGCAAATCGACAGGATCCTACGAGCAGTACTTC. It specifies CASSKSTGSYEQYF.

This clone was recorded a few times. The CDR3 protein is CASSQELLGLAVPDTQYF. The CDR3 bases are TGCGCCAGCAGCCAAGAACTATTGGGACTAGCCGTCCCAGATACGCAGTATTTT. The chain has TRBV4-3 and TRBJ2-3; TRBD2 agrees at 9 bases. CDR1 LGHNA and CDR2 YSLEER come from the germline V gene. V was clipped by 0 bases and J by 4 bases; unmatched bases: 11. The CDR3 consists of 18 residues.

This chain joins TRBV4-3 and TRBJ2-1; 10 bases agree with TRBD1. Germline CDR1 is LGHNA and CDR2 is YSLEER. The CDR3 contains 16 residues. The junction had 2 bases not matched to a gene; V was cut back by 0 bases and J by 3 bases. The chain's CDR3 is CASSQERDRGYNEQFF. CDR3 sequence (DNA): TGCGCCAGCAGCCAAGAGAGGGACAGGGGCTACAATGAGCAGTTCTTC.

The chain couples TRBV5-1 to TRBJ1-6; D gene ambiguous. The CDR3 is 17 amino acids. V lost 0 bases and J lost 7, with 17 bases in between. Germline CDR1 and CDR2: SGHRS and YFSETQ. This CDR3 is CASSLVDTGSWNSPLHF. CDR3 DNA sequence: TGCGCCAGCAGCTTGGTTGACACCGGATCGTGGAATTCACCCCTCCACTTT. Full variable domain (remainder filled in from reference TRBV5-1 and TRBJ1-6): KAGVTQTPRYLIKTRGQQVTLSCSPISGHRSVSWYQQTPGQGLQFLFEYFSETQRNKGNFPGRFSGRQFSNSRSEMNVSTLELGDSALYLCASSLVDTGSWNSPLHFGNGTRLTVT.

The sample holds a few counts of this clone. The chain couples TRBV28 to TRBJ2-5; D not certain. The CDR3 contains 15 residues. Looked up from germline, CDR1 is MDHEN and CDR2 is SYDVKM. Trimming left V 10 bases short and J 0 bases short, with 18 bases between. CDR3 in DNA: TGTGCCACCTTGGATCGACTCTGGTACCAAGAGACCCAGTACTTC. Its translation is CATLDRLWYQETQYF.

V gene TRBV18 combines with J gene TRBJ1-6, with 10 nucleotides matching TRBD1. In germline, CDR1 is KGHSH, CDR2 LQKENI. Trimming removed 4 bases from V and 9 bases from J; junction bases left unmatched: 9. The CDR3 loop spans 16 amino acids. The CDR3 protein is CASSLSRDRGASPLHF. The CDR3 region has the DNA TGTGCCAGCTCACTAAGCCGGGACAGGGGTGCTTCACCCCTCCACTTT.

This clone has just a few counts. The rearrangement uses TRBV15 and TRBJ2-3, with 7 bases lining up with TRBD2. Trimming removed 3 bases from V and 2 bases from J; junction bases left unmatched: 14. This CDR3 region has 18 residues. Germline V lookup: CDR1 LNHNV, CDR2 YYDKDF (reference sequence). CDR3 nucleotides: TGTGCCACCAGCAGGTGGGGACGTACGGGACTACCCACAGATACGCAGTATTTT. It encodes CATSRWGRTGLPTDTQYF.

This clone appeared a few times. This chain uses TRBV27 with TRBJ2-7; D uncertain. Germline assignment: CDR1 MNHEY and CDR2 SMNVEV (reference sequence). The CDR3 length is 12 residues. With 4 bases removed from V and 2 bases from J, the gap between germline ends came to 6 bases. This CDR3 reads CASSSAAYEQYF. The CDR3 DNA reads as TGTGCCAGCAGTTCGGCAGCCTACGAGCAGTACTTC.

The chain carries TRBV15 and TRBJ2-7; tentatively, D is TRBD2 (6 bases). CDR1 and CDR2 from the germline V gene are LNHNV and YYDKDF (reference sequence). V was pared by 0 bases and J by 4 bases, with 19 bases between. The CDR3 consists of 17 residues. The CDR3 DNA reads as TGTGCCACCAGCAGAGATCTATCCCCTGGCGGAGGGTACGAGCAGTACTTC. It encodes CATSRDLSPGGGYEQYF.

The genes are TRBV4-3 and TRBJ2-3; 8 bases are a match to TRBD2. The CDR3 is 17 amino acids. Germline loops: CDR1 LGHNA, CDR2 YSLEER. V was clipped by 0 bases and J by 0 bases; unmatched bases: 5. The CDR3 loop reads CASSQDLGGVSTDTQYF. CDR3 in DNA: TGCGCCAGCAGCCAAGATCTCGGGGGGGTAAGCACAGATACGCAGTATTTT.

V gene TRBV10-3 combines with J gene TRBJ1-2, with 10 bases aligning to TRBD1. This CDR3 contains 16 residues. V was clipped by 4 bases and J by 3 bases; unmatched bases: 8. Germline values: CDR1 ENHRY, CDR2 SYGVKD. The CDR3 DNA is TGTGCCATCAGTGCATTGACAGGGGGCGCAGACTATGGCTACACCTTC. It specifies CAISALTGGADYGYTF.

The rearrangement links TRBV7-2 to TRBJ1-4, with a tentative D call TRBD1 (5 bases). The CDR3 runs 15 residues. CDR1 is SGHTA and CDR2 is FQGNSA in the germline V gene. Trimming left V 5 bases short and J 8 bases short, with 18 bases between. The CDR3: CASSTFGHGEEKLFF. The DNA of the CDR3 is TGTGCCAGCAGCACCTTCGGACACGGCGAGGAAAAACTGTTTTTT.

The CDR3 DNA follows: TGTGCCAGCAGTTTACCTCTAGCGGGGGGACGGATGGAGGAGACCCAGTACTTC. The encoded protein is CASSLPLAGGRMEETQYF. V and J are TRBV28 and TRBJ2-5, with 11 nucleotides matching TRBD2. CDR3 length equals 18 residues. Germline V CDR1 and CDR2: MDHEN, SYDVKM. V lost 2 bases, J lost 5 bases, and 13 bases stayed unmatched.

J is TRBJ2-7 and V is TRBV9, with TRBD1 matching over 7 bases. V was clipped by 4 bases and J by 0 bases; unmatched bases: 10. The CDR3 length is 16 residues. From germline, CDR1 is SGDLS and CDR2 YYNGEE. CDR3 nucleotides: TGTGCCAGCAGCCCTCGGACAGGTTCGAGCTCCTACGAGCAGTACTTC. Translating it yields CASSPRTGSSSYEQYF.

This clone has more than one count but fewer than ten. V and J are TRBV6-5 and TRBJ1-1; possibly TRBD1 for D (6 bases). This CDR3 contains 12 residues. The ends were cut back, 2 bases at V and 8 bases at J, with 9 bases in the middle. Per the germline V gene, CDR1 is MNHEY and CDR2 is SVGAGI. CDR3 amino acids: CASSYLGQEAFF. CDR3 nucleotides: TGTGCCAGCAGTTACCTGGGACAAGAAGCTTTCTTT.

This sequence joins TRBV7-9 and TRBJ2-5; unclear D gene. The V gene lost 1 base and the J gene lost 5 bases, with 8 bases spanning the gap. This CDR3 region has 13 residues. The germline V gene encodes CDR1 SEHNR and CDR2 FQNEAQ (reference sequence). The CDR3 spells CASSLDWRETQYF. CDR3 bases: TGTGCCAGCAGCTTAGACTGGCGGGAGACCCAGTACTTC.

This clone was observed a few times. This sequence joins TRBV28 and TRBJ2-7; D may be TRBD1 or TRBD2 (5 bases each). This CDR3 has 14 amino acids. The ends were cut back, 4 bases at V and 2 bases at J, with 12 bases in the middle. Germline values: CDR1 MDHEN, CDR2 SYDVKM. The CDR3: CASSSAGTAYEQYF. In nucleotides, the CDR3 is TGTGCCAGCAGTTCCGCCGGGACCGCCTACGAGCAGTACTTC.

The chain carries TRBV6-5 and TRBJ1-2; 9 nucleotides line up with TRBD1. Losses at the gene ends were 6 bases for V and 8 bases for J; bases not matched to a gene: 10. Germline V gives CDR1 MNHEY, CDR2 SVGAGI. CDR3 length: 14 amino acids. CDR3 amino acids: CASSPGTGQRGYTF. CDR3 coding DNA: TGTGCCAGCAGCCCTGGGACAGGGCAACGGGGCTACACCTTC.

This clone was seen a few times. The chain carries TRBV7-2 and TRBJ2-6; D is unresolved. Germline V gives CDR1 SGHTA, CDR2 FQGNSA. V lost 5 bases and J lost 4, with 15 bases in between. The CDR3 spans 16 residues. The CDR3 region has the DNA TGTGCCAGCAGCGCGCGACCCACGTCGGGGGCCAACGTCCTGACTTTC. It yields the protein CASSARPTSGANVLTF.

Note on this clone: The sample has other DNA sequences that encode this CDR3 too. This chain links TRBV7-2 with TRBJ2-7, with D hard to call. The germline V and J ends were trimmed by 3 bases and 2 bases, with 2 bases remaining between them. In germline, CDR1 is SGHTA, CDR2 FQGNSA. This CDR3 comprises 11 residues. This CDR3 is CASSLTYEQYF. As DNA, the CDR3 is TGTGCCAGCAGCTTGACCTACGAGCAGTACTTC. The whole variable domain, remainder taken from reference TRBV7-2 and TRBJ2-7, is GAGVSQSPSNKVTEKGKDVELRCDPISGHTALYWYRQSLGQGLEFLIYFQGNSAPDKSGLPSDRFSAERTGGSVSTLTIQRTQQEDSAVYLCASSLTYEQYFGPGTRLTVT.

This clone was found a few times. The chain combines TRBV4-3 with TRBJ1-2; perhaps TRBD1 as D (5 bases). Looked up from germline, CDR1 is LGHNA and CDR2 is YSLEER. This CDR3 spans 14 amino acids. Trimming cost V 1 base and J 5 bases, with 11 bases left between them. The CDR3: CASSQGDRRYGYTF. The CDR3 DNA is TGCGCCAGCAGCCAAGGGGACCGCCGGTATGGCTACACCTTC.

Comment on this clone: The same CDR3 arises from other DNA sequences in this sample as well. V and J are TRBV19 and TRBJ1-5, with unresolved D. Trimming took 3 bases from V and 4 from J, leaving 10 bases between them. The germline V gene has CDR1 LNHDA and CDR2 SQIVND (reference sequence). The CDR3 covers 14 residues. The CDR3 reads CASSIRSSNQPQHF. CDR3 sequence (DNA): TGTGCCAGTAGTATCCGGTCGTCAAATCAGCCCCAGCATTTT.

This clone was seen a handful of times. This chain uses TRBV6-5 with TRBJ1-4; D is undetermined. Germline assignment: CDR1 MNHEY and CDR2 SVGAGI. Trimming took off 8 bases at V and 0 bases at J, with 10 bases between the two ends. The CDR3 totals 14 residues. CDR3 in DNA: TGTGCCAGCCTCCGGAGTACAACTAATGAAAAACTGTTTTTT. It yields the protein CASLRSTTNEKLFF.

This clone has more than one count but fewer than ten. The same CDR3 can be traced to other DNA sequences in this sample. The chain uses TRBV5-1 and TRBJ2-5, with TRBD2 matching 10 bases. The CDR3 extends over 15 amino acids. Unmatched junction bases numbered 2, after V lost 0 bases and J lost 3 bases. From germline, CDR1 is SGHRS and CDR2 YFSETQ. Here the CDR3 reads CASSLGLAGEETQYF. The DNA of the CDR3 is TGCGCCAGCAGCTTGGGCCTAGCGGGGGAAGAGACCCAGTACTTC.

This clone was counted only a few times. The V call is TRBV7-2, the J call TRBJ2-3, with D tentatively TRBD1 or TRBD2 (5 bases each). The CDR3 spans 16 residues. Germline lookup yields CDR1 SGHTA and CDR2 FQGNSA. V was trimmed by 5 bases and J by 2 bases, leaving 17 bases between them. The chain's CDR3 is CASSPTGDLHTDTQYF. The CDR3 DNA is TGTGCCAGCAGCCCGACCGGGGACCTACACACAGATACGCAGTATTTT.

The CDR3 DNA sequence: TGTGCCAGCAGCTTGGACAGAGATCAGCCCCAGCATTTT. This codes for CASSLDRDQPQHF. The chain carries TRBV7-3 and TRBJ1-5; tentatively, D is TRBD1 (6 bases). The ends were cut back, 3 bases at V and 5 bases at J, with 8 bases in the middle. The CDR3 is made up of 13 amino acids. The germline CDR1 and CDR2 sequences are SGHTA and FQGTGA. Full variable domain (missing parts from reference TRBV7-3 and TRBJ1-5): GAGVSQTPSNKVTEKGKYVELRCDPISGHTALYWYRQSLGQGPEFLIYFQGTGAADDSGLPNDRFFAVRPEGSVSTLKIQRTERGDSAVYLCASSLDRDQPQHFGDGTRLSIL.